This passage covers 10 T cell receptor beta chains from one sample sequenced in a study of blood T cell repertoires in COVID-19. Profiled with immunoSEQ multiplex PCR; TCRdb holds only in-frame clones, not every one. The sample lists 45,000 to 70,000 clones; roughly 87% were seen once. Sequenced material: peripheral blood. These receptors were collected from a woman older than 75 with COVID-19, enrolled during active disease.

The V and J genes are TRBV5-1 and TRBJ2-3, with D possibly matching TRBD1 (5 bases). Trimming took off 1 base at V and 4 bases at J, with 10 bases between the two ends. This CDR3 has 14 residues. The V gene's germline CDR1 is SGHRS and CDR2 YFSETQ. The CDR3 DNA reads as TGCGCCAGCAGCTTGAGGGGCGAATCAGATACGCAGTATTTT. This sequence encodes CASSLRGESDTQYF.

The chain is built from TRBV7-9 and TRBJ2-1, with a possible D match to TRBD2 (7 bases). The ends were cut back, 0 bases at V and 8 bases at J, with 14 bases in the middle. CDR1 and CDR2 from the germline V gene are SEHNR and FQNEAQ (reference sequence). This CDR3 is built from 15 residues. In DNA form, the CDR3 reads TGTGCCAGCAGCTTAGCGGGGGGGCCTTTCGATGAGCAGTTCTTC. Translated, it gives CASSLAGGPFDEQFF.

V is TRBV5-6 and J is TRBJ2-1, with 8 bases identical to TRBD2. The germline gives CDR1 SGHDT, CDR2 YYEEEE. Trimming cost V 1 base and J 4 bases; bases outside gene matches: 7. This CDR3 is built from 16 residues. The CDR3, as DNA: TGTGCCAGCAGCTTGACGGGCGGGGGGATTTACAATGAGCAGTTCTTC. Translation: CASSLTGGGIYNEQFF.

This clone was counted a single time. The rearrangement links TRBV19 to TRBJ2-1; D perhaps matches TRBD2 (5 bases). V was pared by 6 bases and J by 9 bases, with 21 bases between. Looked up from germline, CDR1 is LNHDA and CDR2 is SQIVND (reference sequence). This CDR3 comprises 15 residues. This chain's CDR3 is CASRGPLLAPAEQFF. The DNA for the CDR3 is TGTGCCAGTAGAGGCCCCCTTCTAGCTCCTGCTGAGCAGTTCTTC.

The chain is built from TRBV12-2 and TRBJ1-6; the D call TRBD1 from the table was never checked on the DNA. TRBV12-2 is shown as a pseudogene. This CDR3 region has 13 residues. This CDR3 reads CASRLVQGPPLHF. DNA for the CDR3: TGTGCAAGTCGCTTAGTACAGGGCCCACCCCTCCACTTT.

The gene calls are TRBV18 and TRBJ1-2; TRBD1 might be the D (6 bases). Germline-derived CDR1 and CDR2 are KGHSH and LQKENI. Trimming took off 3 bases at V and 2 bases at J, with 10 bases between the two ends. This CDR3 comprises 14 residues. The CDR3 is CASSPNTGNYGYTF. The CDR3 DNA is TGTGCCAGCTCACCGAACACAGGGAACTATGGCTACACCTTC.

This chain joins TRBV5-1 and TRBJ2-5; D is undetermined. The CDR3 is made up of 11 amino acids. V was shortened by 2 bases and J by 3 bases, with 2 bases between the two germline ends. The V gene's germline CDR1 is SGHRS and CDR2 YFSETQ. CDR3 sequence: CASSFEETQYF. CDR3 in DNA: TGCGCCAGCAGCTTCGAAGAGACCCAGTACTTC.

This chain joins TRBV19 and TRBJ1-6; 7 bases line up with TRBD1. The length of the CDR3 is 14 residues. Looked up from germline, CDR1 is LNHDA and CDR2 is SQIVND (reference sequence). The trim removed 3 bases at V and 8 bases at J, leaving 4 bases unmatched. The CDR3 spells CASSMTGYDSPLHF. In DNA, the CDR3 is TGTGCCAGTAGTATGACAGGGTACGATTCACCCCTCCACTTT. Full variable domain (rest looked up from reference TRBV19 and TRBJ1-6): DGGITQSPKYLFRKEGQNVTLSCEQNLNHDAMYWYRQDPGQGLRLIYYSQIVNDFQKGDIAEGYSVSREKKESFPLTVTSAQKNPTAFYLCASSMTGYDSPLHFGNGTRLTVT.

The CDR3 nucleotides read TGTGCCAGCAGCCTTCGTGTTAATGAGCAGTTCTTC. Translation: CASSLRVNEQFF. V and J are TRBV3-1 (or the pseudogene TRBV3-2) and TRBJ2-1; D gene uncertain. The CDR3 has 12 residues. V was trimmed by 4 bases and J by 7 bases, leaving 8 bases between them. The germline V gene encodes CDR1 LGHDT and CDR2 YNNKEL (reference sequence).

This clone was picked up a small number of times. This chain connects TRBV4-1 to TRBJ2-7, with TRBD1 matching over 7 bases. In germline, CDR1 is MGHRA, CDR2 YSYEKL. V lost 4 bases, J lost 2 bases, and 5 bases stayed unmatched. CDR3 size: 14 residues. CDR3 sequence: CASSPRDSTYEQYF. DNA of the CDR3: TGCGCCAGCAGCCCTCGGGACAGTACCTACGAGCAGTACTTC.